These 3 T cell receptor beta chains share one sample of origin, sequenced in a study of blood T cell repertoires in COVID-19. Sequenced by immunoSEQ multiplex PCR; TCRdb stores in-frame clones only, minus some. The data hold about 44,000 clones, with 82% observed a single time. The sequenced material came from peripheral blood. The receptors here all came from a woman between 70 and 85 years old with acute or convalescent COVID-19.

This chain joins TRBV30 and TRBJ1-5, with 7 bases identical to TRBD1. The V segment lost 5 bases and the J segment 3 bases; nucleotides outside the gene matches: 7. CDR3 length: 14 amino acids. Germline CDR1 GTSNPN, CDR2 SVGIG (reference sequence). CDR3 region: CAWGKTGTNQPQHF. CDR3 nucleotide sequence: TGTGCCTGGGGTAAGACAGGGACCAATCAGCCCCAGCATTTT.

The rearrangement links TRBV6-5 to TRBJ1-1; D is undetermined. Per the germline V gene, CDR1 is MNHEY and CDR2 is SVGAGI. This CDR3 has 14 residues. The V gene lost 2 bases and the J gene lost 4 bases, with 11 bases spanning the gap. CDR3 nucleotides: TGTGCCAGCAGTTACGCCGCGGGGTTCACTGAAGCTTTCTTT. Its protein product is CASSYAAGFTEAFF.

The genes are TRBV6-4 and TRBJ2-2; 8 nucleotides agree with TRBD1. Per germline, CDR1 MRHNA and CDR2 SNTAGT. CDR3 length: 15 residues. The V segment lost 8 bases and the J segment 2 bases; nucleotides outside the gene matches: 7. The CDR3 nucleotides are TGTGCCAGCGTTCCGGGGACAGGCAACACCGGGGAGCTGTTTTTT. Translated, it gives CASVPGTGNTGELFF.